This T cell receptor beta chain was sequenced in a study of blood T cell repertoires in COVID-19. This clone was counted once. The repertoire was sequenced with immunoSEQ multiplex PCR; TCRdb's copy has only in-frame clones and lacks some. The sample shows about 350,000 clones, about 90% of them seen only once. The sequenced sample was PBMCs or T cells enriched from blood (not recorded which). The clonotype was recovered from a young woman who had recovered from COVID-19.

This chain's CDR3 is CASSFRPVTGNTGELFF. As DNA, the CDR3 is TGTGCCAGCAGCTTTAGGCCTGTGACAGGGAACACCGGGGAGCTGTTTTTT. This rearrangement joins TRBV7-6 to TRBJ2-2; possibly TRBD1 for D (6 bases). Trimming took 3 bases from V and 1 from J, leaving 15 bases between them. The CDR3 spans 17 residues. The germline V gene has CDR1 SGHVS and CDR2 FNYEAQ.